Listed below are T cell receptor beta chains from one sample, sequenced in a study of blood T cell repertoires in COVID-19. Assay: immunoSEQ multiplex PCR; the TCRdb copy retains only in-frame clones and omits some. This sample has roughly 250,000 clones; just over 90% occur once, and the top ten carry roughly 2.1%. The sequenced material came from PBMCs or T cells enriched from blood (not recorded which). The receptors come from a woman aged 35 to 49 with acute COVID-19. CDR3s include the opening cysteine and the closing phenylalanine or tryptophan. A D gene is named only where the DNA matches it firmly. Expanded clones are given a class, and other clones once, few, many or no size at all.

cdr3_nt: TGTGCCAGCACCCCGCCGGGGGTGAGCTCCTACGAGCAGTACTTC
cdr3_aa: CASTPPGVSSYEQYF
clone_size: .
d_call: .
j_call: TRBJ2-7
v_call: TRBV5-8

cdr3_nt: TGTGCCAGCAGCCAAGGAACTATTCTGAACACTGAAGCTTTCTTT
cdr3_aa: CASSQGTILNTEAFF
clone_size: .
d_call: .
j_call: TRBJ1-1
v_call: TRBV4-2

cdr3_nt: TGTGCCAGCTCACCACAAAACTCCCTCAACACTGAAGCTTTCTTT
cdr3_aa: CASSPQNSLNTEAFF
clone_size: .
d_call: .
j_call: TRBJ1-1
v_call: TRBV18

cdr3_nt: TGTGCCAGCAGCACCAAGACAGGACCGAACTATGGCTACACCTTC
cdr3_aa: CASSTKTGPNYGYTF
clone_size: .
d_call: .
j_call: TRBJ1-2
v_call: TRBV21-1

cdr3_nt: TGTGCCAGCAGTGACCGCCGGGACAGGGCAGAGACCCAGTACTTC
cdr3_aa: CASSDRRDRAETQYF
clone_size: once
d_call: TRBD1
j_call: TRBJ2-5
v_call: TRBV25-1

cdr3_nt: TGTGCCAGCAGTCCGACCGGGACACCGAACTATGGCTACACCTTC
cdr3_aa: CASSPTGTPNYGYTF
clone_size: .
d_call: .
j_call: TRBJ1-2
v_call: TRBV27

cdr3_nt: TGTGCCAGCAGCTGGGACAGGAGTGCGTGGCGCTACACCTTC
cdr3_aa: CASSWDRSAWRYTF
clone_size: .
d_call: TRBD1
j_call: TRBJ1-2
v_call: TRBV11-2

cdr3_nt: TGTGCCAGCAGCCTTACAGACACCGGGGAGCTGTTTTTT
cdr3_aa: CASSLTDTGELFF
clone_size: .
d_call: .
j_call: TRBJ2-2
v_call: TRBV6-2/TRBV6-3

cdr3_nt: TGTGCCAGCAGCGAGCAGGGACAAGAAGATGAAGCTTTCTTT
cdr3_aa: CASSEQGQEDEAFF
clone_size: .
d_call: .
j_call: TRBJ1-1
v_call: TRBV9

cdr3_nt: TGTGCCAGCAGCTCCAACCGACAGGGATCGGGTTATGGCTACACCTTC
cdr3_aa: CASSSNRQGSGYGYTF
clone_size: .
d_call: TRBD1
j_call: TRBJ1-2
v_call: TRBV7-2

cdr3_nt: TGTGCCAGTGGACGGGCCCGGGACAGGCCCTACGAGCAGTACTTC
cdr3_aa: CASGRARDRPYEQYF
clone_size: .
d_call: TRBD1
j_call: TRBJ2-7
v_call: TRBV7-2

cdr3_nt: TGTGCCAGCAGTTTAGGGCCCGATCCCTCTGGAAACACCATATATTTT
cdr3_aa: CASSLGPDPSGNTIYF
clone_size: .
d_call: .
j_call: TRBJ1-3
v_call: TRBV28

cdr3_nt: TGCGCCAGCAGCCGAGAGGCTAGTTCGCTGTTTTTT
cdr3_aa: CASSREASSLFF
clone_size: .
d_call: .
j_call: TRBJ2-2
v_call: TRBV5-1

cdr3_nt: TGTGCCAGCAGCTCTAACAAGGGGCGGCCTAATGAAAAACTGTTTTTT
cdr3_aa: CASSSNKGRPNEKLFF
clone_size: .
d_call: .
j_call: TRBJ1-4
v_call: TRBV11-2

cdr3_nt: TGTGCCAGCAGCTTAGGAGGGTATGAGCAGTTCTTC
cdr3_aa: CASSLGGYEQFF
clone_size: .
d_call: .
j_call: TRBJ2-1
v_call: TRBV7-3

cdr3_nt: TGTGCCAGCAGTATGGGGCCCACAGGGGGCCGCACCGGGGAGCTGTTTTTT
cdr3_aa: CASSMGPTGGRTGELFF
clone_size: .
d_call: TRBD1
j_call: TRBJ2-2
v_call: TRBV2

cdr3_nt: TGTGCCAGCTCACCAGGCGACAGGGGCCCTGAAAAACTGTTTTTT
cdr3_aa: CASSPGDRGPEKLFF
clone_size: .
d_call: TRBD1
j_call: TRBJ1-4
v_call: TRBV18

cdr3_nt: TGTGCCAGCAGTTTACAGTCAGCCAAAAACATTCAGTACTTC
cdr3_aa: CASSLQSAKNIQYF
clone_size: .
d_call: .
j_call: TRBJ2-4
v_call: TRBV28

cdr3_nt: TGTGCCAGCAGCTTAGGAGACAGCGTGACTAGGGGATACACAGATACGCAGTATTTT
cdr3_aa: CASSLGDSVTRGYTDTQYF
clone_size: .
d_call: .
j_call: TRBJ2-3
v_call: TRBV7-9

cdr3_nt: TGTGCCAGCAGCCAGTCCGGGACTAGCGTCGAGACCCAGTACTTC
cdr3_aa: CASSQSGTSVETQYF
clone_size: .
d_call: TRBD2
j_call: TRBJ2-5
v_call: TRBV13

cdr3_nt: TGTGCCAGCAGCTTAGGACTAGCGGCGAACACCGGGGAGCTGTTTTTT
cdr3_aa: CASSLGLAANTGELFF
clone_size: .
d_call: TRBD2
j_call: TRBJ2-2
v_call: TRBV7-2

cdr3_nt: TGTGCCAGCAGCCCCTATCGAAGCCACGAGCAGGGGGTGGCTGAAAAACTGTTTTTT
cdr3_aa: CASSPYRSHEQGVAEKLFF
clone_size: .
d_call: TRBD1
j_call: TRBJ1-4
v_call: TRBV7-7

cdr3_nt: TGTGCCAGCAGCCAGTCGGCAGGGAACACTGAAGCTTTCTTT
cdr3_aa: CASSQSAGNTEAFF
clone_size: .
d_call: .
j_call: TRBJ1-1
v_call: TRBV7-9

cdr3_nt: TGTGCCAGCAGCTCTCAACAGGGGATGGAGACCCAGTACTTC
cdr3_aa: CASSSQQGMETQYF
clone_size: .
d_call: TRBD1
j_call: TRBJ2-5
v_call: TRBV13

cdr3_nt: TGTGCCAGCAGCTTGGAGATAGGAGGGGAATACAATGAGCAGTTCTTC
cdr3_aa: CASSLEIGGEYNEQFF
clone_size: .
d_call: .
j_call: TRBJ2-1
v_call: TRBV11-2

cdr3_nt: TGTGCCAGCAGCGTAGGGGACTCCCGGGATTCACCCCTCCACTTT
cdr3_aa: CASSVGDSRDSPLHF
clone_size: .
d_call: .
j_call: TRBJ1-6
v_call: TRBV9

cdr3_nt: TGTGCCTCAATACAGGGGTATGGCTACACCTTC
cdr3_aa: CASIQGYGYTF
clone_size: .
d_call: TRBD1
j_call: TRBJ1-2
v_call: TRBV30

cdr3_nt: TGTGCCACCAAGGGGGACAACACAGATACGCAGTATTTT
cdr3_aa: CATKGDNTDTQYF
clone_size: once
d_call: .
j_call: TRBJ2-3
v_call: TRBV24-1